What follows are 17 T cell receptor beta chains derived from one specimen sequenced in a study of control samples from healthy donors and cancer patients. Profiling relied on immunoSEQ multiplex PCR, and the TCRdb table lists in-frame clones only, not all of them. Of some 74,000 clones in the sample, around nine tenths were seen once. Material: blood. These receptor sequences come from a woman aged 45-65 years in good health.

The gene calls are TRBV2 and TRBJ1-4; D might be TRBD1 (5 bases). V was trimmed by 9 bases and J by 4 bases, leaving 12 bases between them. The length of the CDR3 is 13 residues. Looked up from germline, CDR1 is SNHLY and CDR2 is FYNNEI. The CDR3 nucleotides read TGTGCCAGTCGCCGGGACGGTAATGAAAAACTGTTTTTT. It is translated as CASRRDGNEKLFF.

The rearrangement joins TRBV2 to TRBJ1-2, with unresolved D. The length of the CDR3 is 11 residues. The ends were cut back, 4 bases at V and 13 bases at J, with 13 bases in the middle. The germline V gene has CDR1 SNHLY and CDR2 FYNNEI. CDR3 nucleotides: TGTGCCAGCAGTGTTGAGGACTACCCCACCTTC. As protein: CASSVEDYPTF.

The chain employs TRBV11-2 and TRBJ2-7, with D unresolved. This CDR3 has 13 amino acids. Trimming pared 5 bases from V and 2 bases from J, leaving 10 bases between. Looked up from germline, CDR1 is SGHAT and CDR2 is FQNNGV. The CDR3 DNA reads TGTGCCAGCAGCGCCTGGAGTACCTACGAGCAGTACTTC. Its translation: CASSAWSTYEQYF.

The chain uses TRBV5-4 and TRBJ1-3, with 9 bases identical to TRBD1. The germline gives CDR1 SGHNT, CDR2 YYREEE (reference sequence). The CDR3 has 16 amino acids. With 4 bases clipped from V and 4 bases from J, the junction kept 9 bases outside the gene matches. CDR3: CASSRQGGPPGNTIYF. The CDR3 nucleotides are TGTGCCAGCAGCAGACAGGGGGGACCGCCAGGAAACACCATATATTTT.

The chain is built from TRBV27 and TRBJ2-1, with TRBD2 matching 9 bases. After removal of 4 bases from V and 7 bases from J, the junction contained 8 bases not matched to a gene. Germline V gene data show CDR1 as MNHEY and CDR2 as SMNVEV (reference sequence). The CDR3 contains 15 residues. CDR3 sequence: CASSSAGGPRNEQFF. The CDR3 nucleotides are TGTGCCAGCAGTTCCGCGGGGGGGCCTAGGAATGAGCAGTTCTTC.

The chain joins TRBV15 to TRBJ2-7; D is perhaps TRBD2 (6 bases). The V end was cut by 3 bases, the J end by 3 bases, with 15 bases between. The CDR3 length is 15 residues. Per germline, CDR1 LNHNV and CDR2 YYDKDF (reference sequence). The CDR3 nucleotides read TGTGCCACCAGCAGTGATGCAGCCGGGGGCTACGAGCAGTACTTC. Protein: CATSSDAAGGYEQYF.

J is TRBJ2-3 and V is TRBV9; D is possibly TRBD1 or TRBD2 (5 bases each). With 4 bases removed from V and 1 base from J, the gap between germline ends came to 7 bases. The CDR3 loop spans 13 amino acids. The V gene's germline CDR1 is SGDLS and CDR2 YYNGEE. In DNA form, the CDR3 reads TGTGCCAGCAGCACGGGACGCACAGATACGCAGTATTTT. This encodes CASSTGRTDTQYF.

The chain uses TRBV3-1 (or the pseudogene TRBV3-2) and TRBJ2-3, with D uncertain. From germline, CDR1 is LGHDT and CDR2 YNNKEL (reference sequence). V dropped 5 bases and J dropped 6 bases, with 9 bases sitting between them. The CDR3 is 12 residues long. DNA for the CDR3: TGTGCCAGCAGCTACGAAAGGGATACGCAGTATTTT. Encoded protein: CASSYERDTQYF.

The CDR3 DNA follows: TGTGCCAGCCGACAGGACAGGGGGGACGGGGAGCTGTTTTTT. Amino acids: CASRQDRGDGELFF. V usage is TRBV2 and J usage is TRBJ2-2; 10 bases map to TRBD1. The CDR3 is made up of 14 amino acids. The V gene's germline CDR1 is SNHLY and CDR2 FYNNEI. V was pared by 8 bases and J by 7 bases, with 7 bases of the junction left unmatched.

In this sample, this clone turned up a few times. The chain joins TRBV7-9 to TRBJ1-6; tentative D call: TRBD1 (5 bases). Per the germline V gene, CDR1 is SEHNR and CDR2 is FQNEAQ (reference sequence). This CDR3 comprises 14 residues. Trimming left V 5 bases short and J 5 bases short, with 10 bases between. The CDR3 coding sequence is TGTGCCAGCAGCGAATTCAGGGATAATTCACCCCTCCACTTT. Translated: CASSEFRDNSPLHF.

The genes are TRBV7-9 and TRBJ1-2; 7 bases line up with TRBD1. The CDR3 runs to 14 residues. Germline V CDR1 and CDR2: SEHNR, FQNEAQ (reference sequence). The trim removed 1 base at V and 8 bases at J, leaving 7 bases unmatched. The CDR3 nucleotides are TGTGCCAGCAGCTTAGATAGGGGGCGCATCGGCTACACCTTC. It yields the protein CASSLDRGRIGYTF.

V gene TRBV5-1 combines with J gene TRBJ2-2; no reliable D call. The V and J ends lost 1 base and 4 bases respectively, with 11 bases between them. This CDR3 region has 15 residues. Looked up from germline, CDR1 is SGHRS and CDR2 is YFSETQ. CDR3 coding DNA: TGCGCCAGCAGCTTGTTATCTGGAATCACCGGGGAGCTGTTTTTT. Translating it yields CASSLLSGITGELFF.

The chain couples TRBV11-2 to TRBJ2-3; D is unresolved. Trimming took off 3 bases at V and 1 base at J, with 8 bases between the two ends. The CDR3 contains 14 residues. Germline CDR1 reads SGHAT; CDR2 reads FQNNGV. The CDR3: CASSFVRGTDTQYF. The CDR3 DNA reads TGTGCCAGCAGCTTCGTACGGGGCACAGATACGCAGTATTTT.

The chain combines TRBV4-2 with TRBJ2-5; D tentatively fits TRBD1 or TRBD2 (5 bases each). The germline CDR1 and CDR2 sequences are LGHNA and YNFKEQ. CDR3 size: 15 residues. V was cut by 3 bases and J by 2 bases, with 13 bases left in between. This CDR3 is CASSQGTGQQETQYF. The CDR3 DNA is TGTGCCAGCAGCCAGGGGACGGGGCAGCAAGAGACCCAGTACTTC.

The chain combines TRBV9 with TRBJ2-3; the match to TRBD2 covers 8 bases. J gave up 1 base and V 3 bases, and 4 bases lay outside the gene matches. The CDR3 is 15 amino acids. The germline CDR1 and CDR2 sequences are SGDLS and YYNGEE. CDR3 DNA: TGTGCCAGCAGCGCCGTTAGCGGGGGCACAGATACGCAGTATTTT. Its protein is CASSAVSGGTDTQYF.

The rearrangement uses TRBV5-8 and TRBJ1-2; D unresolved. This CDR3 comprises 14 residues. Trimming left V 3 bases short and J 4 bases short, with 13 bases between. Germline CDR1 reads SGHTS; CDR2 reads YDEGEE. CDR3 sequence reads: CASSSRTGFYGYTF. In DNA, the CDR3 is TGTGCCAGCAGCTCAAGGACCGGCTTCTATGGCTACACCTTC. The full variable domain, with the rest looked up from reference TRBV5-8 and TRBJ1-2, is EAGVTQSPTHLIKTRGQQATLRCSPISGHTSVYWYQQALGLGLQFLLWYDEGEERNRGNFPPRFSGRQFPNYSSELNVNALELEDSALYLCASSSRTGFYGYTFGSGTRLTVV.

In DNA form, the CDR3 reads TGTGCCAGGTTAGCGGGGGGGATAAATGAGCAGTTCTTC. Its protein product is CARLAGGINEQFF. V is TRBV6-5 and J is TRBJ2-1; 11 nucleotides match TRBD2. V shed 9 bases and J 7 bases; nucleotides not matched to a gene: 5. This CDR3 region has 13 residues. Germline V gene sequence: CDR1 MNHEY, CDR2 SVGAGI.